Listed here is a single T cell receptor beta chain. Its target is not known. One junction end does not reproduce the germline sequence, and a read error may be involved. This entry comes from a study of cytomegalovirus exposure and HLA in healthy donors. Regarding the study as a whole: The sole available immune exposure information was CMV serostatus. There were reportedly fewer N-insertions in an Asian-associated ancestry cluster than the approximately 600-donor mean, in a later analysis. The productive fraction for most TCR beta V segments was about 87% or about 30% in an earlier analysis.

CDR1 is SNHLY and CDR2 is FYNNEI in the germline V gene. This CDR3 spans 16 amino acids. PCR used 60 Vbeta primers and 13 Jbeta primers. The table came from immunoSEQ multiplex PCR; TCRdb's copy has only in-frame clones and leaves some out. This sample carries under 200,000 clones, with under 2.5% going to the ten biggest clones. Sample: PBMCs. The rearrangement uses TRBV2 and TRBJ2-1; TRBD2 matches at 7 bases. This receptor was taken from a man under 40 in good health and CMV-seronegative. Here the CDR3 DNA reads TGTGCCAGCAGCGAAGAATTTGGGACTAACTACAATGAGCAGTTCTTC. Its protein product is CASSEEFGTNYNEQFF.